Following are 9 T cell receptor beta chains from one sample sequenced in a study of T-cell memory formation after mild COVID-19. TCRdb processed the 5' RACE reads anew with MiXCR; each CDR3 protein has one entry. Here the sample spans roughly 110,000 distinct CDR3 sequences, roughly 12% being singletons. The material sequenced was PBMCs or a T cell subset sorted from them (not recorded which). These receptors originate from an adult woman who had mild COVID-19 (a few samples of this study predate the infection). Cell type and time point are not known.

This clonotype appeared a few times. The chain employs TRBV5-1 and TRBJ1-6; 8 bases map to TRBD1. CDR1 and CDR2 from the germline V gene are SGHRS and YFSETQ. CDR3 size: 15 residues. V shed 3 bases, J shed 7 bases, and the junction held 6 bases outside the gene matches. DNA for the CDR3: TGCGCCAGCAGCTGGGGACAGGCGGTGAATTCACCCCTCCACTTT. It is translated as CASSWGQAVNSPLHF.

In this sample, this clonotype turned up a few times. This chain uses TRBV5-1 with TRBJ2-2; TRBD1 matches 8 bases. The CDR3 is 17 amino acids. Germline loops: CDR1 SGHRS, CDR2 YFSETQ. The J segment lost 1 base and the V segment lost 4 bases, leaving 9 bases of the junction unmatched. The CDR3 DNA sequence: TGCGCCAGCAGCCCGTACACCGGGACAGGGAACACCGGGGAGCTGTTTTTT. Translated: CASSPYTGTGNTGELFF.

In its sample, this clonotype was seen a few times. The V and J genes are TRBV12-3 or TRBV12-4 and TRBJ1-1; possibly TRBD1 for D (5 bases). V shed 7 bases and J shed 6 bases, with 15 bases lying between them. CDR3 size: 13 residues. CDR3 coding DNA: TGTGCCAGCACTTCTCAGGGAGGCGCTGAAGCTTTCTTT. It translates to CASTSQGGAEAFF.

The chain recombines TRBV24-1 with TRBJ2-1, with TRBD2 as a possible D gene (5 bases). Trimming stripped 6 bases from V and 8 bases from J, with 13 bases between. Germline CDR1 reads KGHDR; CDR2 reads SFDVKD. This CDR3 is 13 amino acids long. This CDR3 is CATSQLAQDEQFF. The CDR3 nucleotides are TGTGCCACCAGTCAGCTAGCCCAGGATGAGCAGTTCTTC.

The chain uses TRBV3-1 and TRBJ2-1; possible D gene TRBD1, 6 bases. The V end was cut by 4 bases, the J end by 5 bases, with 18 bases between. CDR1 is LGHDT and CDR2 is YNNKEL in the germline V gene (reference sequence). This CDR3 comprises 16 residues. DNA for the CDR3: TGTGCCAGCAGCCGGTCATACGGGACATCCGACAATGAGCAGTTCTTC. Translating gives CASSRSYGTSDNEQFF.

This clonotype was seen only a few times. The chain combines TRBV5-1 with TRBJ2-1; unclear D gene. The CDR3 is 12 residues long. V lost 4 bases, J lost 7 bases, and 9 bases lay in between. Germline-derived CDR1 and CDR2 are SGHRS and YFSETQ. In DNA form, the CDR3 reads TGCGCCAGCAGCCAATTCCCAAATGAGCAGTTCTTC. Translated, it gives CASSQFPNEQFF.

This clonotype has more than one count but fewer than ten. This sequence joins TRBV11-2 and TRBJ2-7, with D perhaps TRBD2 (5 bases). Germline V gives CDR1 SGHAT, CDR2 FQNNGV. This CDR3 spans 16 amino acids. Trimming removed 4 bases from V and 3 bases from J, with 19 bases in between. The CDR3 region is CASSSGLAGRSYEQYF. DNA of the CDR3: TGTGCCAGCAGCTCCGGTCTCGCGGGTAGGAGCTACGAGCAGTACTTC.

By its share, this clonotype is medium-sized. This chain connects TRBV9 to TRBJ2-5, with TRBD1 identical over 10 bases. V trimming: 5 bases; J trimming: 5 bases; junction bases outside the gene matches: 6. The germline V gene has CDR1 SGDLS and CDR2 YYNGEE. The CDR3 loop spans 14 amino acids. This chain's CDR3 is CASSGTGAGETQYF. Here the CDR3 DNA reads TGTGCCAGCAGTGGGACAGGGGCTGGGGAGACCCAGTACTTC.

This clonotype was detected many times. The chain links TRBV5-6 to TRBJ2-2; the D is unclear. V shed 0 bases and J shed 1 base, with 4 bases lying between them. The CDR3 is 14 amino acids. Germline V CDR1 and CDR2: SGHDT, YYEEEE. As DNA, the CDR3 is TGTGCCAGCAGCTTGGGACAGAACACCGGGGAGCTGTTTTTT. This encodes CASSLGQNTGELFF.